This TCR beta chain is drawn from a study of shared clonotypes between healthy human individuals. Findings and limits, study-wide: Clonotype sharing among donors was thought likely to change with sequencing depth.

Worth noting for this clone: Its antigen is still unknown.

In germline, CDR1 is MGHRA, CDR2 YSYEKL. The CDR3 is made up of 16 amino acids. Trimming cost V 1 base and J 10 bases; bases outside gene matches: 15. Some clones are missing from TCRdb's copy, which holds only in-frame ones; the method was immunoSEQ multiplex PCR. The top ten hold 0.3% to 0.4% of the sample, which has approximately 2.1 million clones, roughly 93% seen once. Sequencing was done on a sample of naive CD4+ T cells from PBMCs. Subset in this sample: CD45RA+ positively selected. This chain links TRBV4-1 with TRBJ1-1; 7 positions match TRBD1. The sequence came from a man younger than 30 in good health. Some clones in this sample may be carry-over from other donors' samples. CDR3 loop: CASSQGNTGATGAAFF. The CDR3 nucleotides are TGCGCCAGCAGCCAAGGTAATACAGGGGCAACGGGAGCAGCTTTCTTT.